This T cell receptor beta chain was retrieved from a study of T cell changes during pregnancy in multiple sclerosis. The data were produced by immunoSEQ multiplex PCR, yet TCRdb's version contains in-frame clones alone and is incomplete. The sample has around 56,000 clones; 89% are singletons. The CDR3 runs to 13 residues. Germline assignment: CDR1 SGHTA and CDR2 FQGNSA. Deletions cut 4 bases from V and 3 bases from J, with 7 bases between. This receptor was taken from a female donor with multiple sclerosis, enrolled in a pregnancy study. The V and J genes are TRBV7-2 and TRBJ1-3, with no clear D. The specimen comprised peripheral blood, sampled after pregnancy. The CDR3 DNA reads as TGTGCCAGCAGCTCTCGCGGTGGAAACACCATATATTTT. Translated: CASSSRGGNTIYF.